This T cell receptor beta chain was profiled in a study of T-cell reconstitution after alpha-beta-depleted transplantation in children. Molecular barcoding with unique molecular identifiers was used for the TCRbeta library. From the PCR reads, TCRdb called clonotypes with MiXCR, one entry per CDR3 protein. In the table there are 500,000 to 600,000 distinct CDR3 sequences, 15% to 20% of which are singletons. The CDR3 is 16 amino acids. The J segment lost 0 bases and the V segment lost 7 bases, leaving 7 bases of the junction unmatched. This TCR was recovered from a human donor who donated a stem cell graft to a child with acute lymphoblastic leukemia. The sequenced sample was PBMCs from the stem cell graft donor, obtained from the stem cell graft. The chain combines TRBV12-3 or TRBV12-4 with TRBJ2-4; TRBD1 matches 9 bases. The CDR3 region is CASTPGQGKAKNIQYF. The CDR3 DNA reads TGTGCCAGCACCCCGGGACAGGGTAAAGCCAAAAACATTCAGTACTTC.